One and the same sample provided the 8 T cell receptor beta chains below, sequenced in a study of blood T cell repertoires in COVID-19. Sequencing was performed with immunoSEQ multiplex PCR; in TCRdb, only in-frame clones are kept and a portion is missing. Of approximately 110,000 clones in the sample, 70% to 85% are singletons; the top ten hold roughly 0.86%. Sequenced input: peripheral blood. Receptors were obtained from a human donor with acute or convalescent COVID-19. The donor label of this sample is uncertain.

This clone was found a few times. The gene calls are TRBV2 and TRBJ1-2, with 7 bases fitting TRBD1. The ends lost 5 bases at V and 7 bases at J; junction bases unmatched: 16. The CDR3 length is 16 residues. Germline V CDR1 and CDR2: SNHLY, FYNNEI. Written as DNA, the CDR3 is TGTGCCAGCAGTTCAGAACAAACAGGGGTAGGAGGTGGCTACACCTTC. Protein sequence: CASSSEQTGVGGGYTF.

This clone was picked up a small number of times. The chain employs TRBV29-1 and TRBJ2-2; the D is unclear. Germline V CDR1 and CDR2: SQVTM, ANQGSEA. V lost 5 bases and J 3 bases, leaving 4 bases between the germline ends. The CDR3 sequence is 11 residues long. Here the CDR3 DNA reads TGCAGCGTTCAGGACACCGGGGAGCTGTTTTTT. It specifies CSVQDTGELFF.

This chain uses TRBV24-1 with TRBJ1-2; 8 nucleotides agree with TRBD1. V lost 8 bases to trimming and J lost 3 bases; unmatched junction nucleotides: 4. Germline values: CDR1 KGHDR, CDR2 SFDVKD. The CDR3 extends over 13 amino acids. The CDR3 spells CATNTGGHYGYTF. CDR3 nucleotides: TGTGCCACCAATACAGGGGGTCACTATGGCTACACCTTC.

This clone was counted a single time. V usage is TRBV9 and J usage is TRBJ2-3; 15 nucleotides match TRBD2. J lost 1 base, V lost 1 base, and 7 bases had no gene match. Looked up from germline, CDR1 is SGDLS and CDR2 is YYNGEE. The CDR3 runs to 19 residues. CDR3 DNA: TGTGCCAGCAGCGTACAGGGACTAGCGGGGGGTGGTGGCACAGATACGCAGTATTTT. Amino acids: CASSVQGLAGGGGTDTQYF.

This clone was observed a single time. The J gene is TRBJ1-1, the V gene TRBV5-1, with TRBD1 identical over 8 bases. This CDR3 contains 15 residues. From germline, CDR1 is SGHRS and CDR2 YFSETQ. Losses at the gene ends were 3 bases for V and 6 bases for J; bases not matched to a gene: 10. In DNA form, the CDR3 reads TGCGCCAGCAGCTCGTTGGACAGGGTTGGACCTGAAGCTTTCTTT. As protein: CASSSLDRVGPEAFF.

J is TRBJ2-1 and V is TRBV9; the D is unclear. CDR3 length: 13 residues. V lost 5 bases, J lost 3 bases, and 9 bases lay in between. The germline CDR1 and CDR2 sequences are SGDLS and YYNGEE. The CDR3 is CASSFTVYNEQFF. The CDR3, as DNA: TGTGCCAGCAGTTTTACAGTCTACAATGAGCAGTTCTTC.

This clone has only a few counts. The chain has TRBV24-1 and TRBJ2-1; tentative D call: TRBD1 (6 bases). The CDR3 totals 16 residues. The germline V gene encodes CDR1 KGHDR and CDR2 SFDVKD. The V and J ends lost 3 bases and 7 bases respectively, with 18 bases between them. CDR3 DNA: TGTGCCACCAGTGATACAACAGGGAACCCTCGGAATGAGCAGTTCTTC. Amino acids: CATSDTTGNPRNEQFF.

Points on this clone: This may arise from a read error, as a much more abundant clone is one base away. The chain couples TRBV5-1 to TRBJ2-7; 9 nucleotides align to TRBD2. This CDR3 is 14 amino acids long. Germline values: CDR1 SGHRS, CDR2 YFSETQ. The CDR3 loop reads CASNLGRGGYEQYF. CDR3 in DNA: TGCGCCAGCAACTTGGGGCGGGGGGGCTACGAGCAGTACTTC.